This TCR beta chain was sequenced during a study of blood T cell repertoires in COVID-19. Original analysis: Nucleated cell counts were estimated from reference gene primer amplification. Generated by immunoSEQ multiplex PCR, the TCRdb table keeps only in-frame clones and is missing some. D and trimming were read from the DNA, whereas the V and J calls and clone size are those reported in that table. The sample yields 130,000 to 150,000 clones, approximately 90% seen once. The junction had 7 bases not matched to a gene; V was cut back by 3 bases and J by 3 bases. This CDR3 is built from 15 residues. Germline CDR1 is SGHNT and CDR2 is YYREEE (reference sequence).

The sequenced material came from peripheral blood. This receptor was taken from a woman aged 40 to 50 with acute or convalescent COVID-19. The chain couples TRBV5-4 to TRBJ1-2; 8 nucleotides agree with TRBD1. The CDR3 nucleotides are TGTGCCAGCAGCTCAACAGGACAGGGCGACTATGGCTACACCTTC. Its translation: CASSSTGQGDYGYTF.